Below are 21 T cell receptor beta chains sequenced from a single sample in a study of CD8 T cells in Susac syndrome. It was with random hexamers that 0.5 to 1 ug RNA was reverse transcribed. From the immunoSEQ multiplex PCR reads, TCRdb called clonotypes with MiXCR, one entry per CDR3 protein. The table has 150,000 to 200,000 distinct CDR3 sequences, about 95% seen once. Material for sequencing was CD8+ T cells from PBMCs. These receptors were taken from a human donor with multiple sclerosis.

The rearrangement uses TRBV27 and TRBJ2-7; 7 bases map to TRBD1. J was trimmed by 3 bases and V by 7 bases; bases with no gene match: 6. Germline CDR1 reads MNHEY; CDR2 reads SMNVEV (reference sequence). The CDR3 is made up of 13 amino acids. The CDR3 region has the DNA TGTGCCAGCAAACAGGGGTCGTACTACGAGCAGTACTTC. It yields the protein CASKQGSYYEQYF.

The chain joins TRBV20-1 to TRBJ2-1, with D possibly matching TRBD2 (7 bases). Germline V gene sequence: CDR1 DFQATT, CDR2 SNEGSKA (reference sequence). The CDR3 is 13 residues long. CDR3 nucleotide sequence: TGCAGCAATGCGGGGGCCAACTACAATGAGCAGTTCTTC. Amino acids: CSNAGANYNEQFF.

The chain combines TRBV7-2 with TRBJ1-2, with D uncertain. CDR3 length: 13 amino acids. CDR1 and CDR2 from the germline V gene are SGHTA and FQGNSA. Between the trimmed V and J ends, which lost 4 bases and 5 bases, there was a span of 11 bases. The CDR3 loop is CASSSPTYYGYTF. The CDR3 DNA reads TGTGCCAGCAGCTCGCCGACATATTATGGCTACACCTTC.

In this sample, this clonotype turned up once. The CDR3 region is CSARDYRQETQYF. CDR3 DNA: TGCAGTGCTAGAGATTACAGACAAGAGACCCAGTACTTC. The V call is TRBV20-1, the J call TRBJ2-5; D call uncertain. Germline lookup yields CDR1 DFQATT and CDR2 SNEGSKA (reference sequence). Trimming removed 0 bases at V and 2 bases at J, with 7 bases between. The CDR3 runs to 13 residues.

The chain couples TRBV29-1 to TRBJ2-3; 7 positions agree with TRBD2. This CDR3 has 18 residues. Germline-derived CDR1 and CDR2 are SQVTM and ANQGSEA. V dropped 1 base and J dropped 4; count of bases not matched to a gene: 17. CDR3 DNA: TGCAGCGTTGAAGGTGGAGTTAGGCTAGCGGAGGGTCCAGATACGCAGTATTTT. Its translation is CSVEGGVRLAEGPDTQYF.

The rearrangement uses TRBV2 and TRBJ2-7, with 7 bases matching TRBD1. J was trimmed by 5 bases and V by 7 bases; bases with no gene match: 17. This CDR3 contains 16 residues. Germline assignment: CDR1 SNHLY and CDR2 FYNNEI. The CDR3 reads CASTKPDRTGGNEQYF. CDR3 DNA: TGTGCCAGCACTAAACCCGATCGGACAGGAGGCAACGAGCAGTACTTC. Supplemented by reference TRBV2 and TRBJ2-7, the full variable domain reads EPEVTQTPSHQVTQMGQEVILRCVPISNHLYFYWYRQILGQKVEFLVSFYNNEISEKSEIFDDQFSVERPDGSNFTLKIRSTKLEDSAMYFCASTKPDRTGGNEQYFGPGTRLTVT.

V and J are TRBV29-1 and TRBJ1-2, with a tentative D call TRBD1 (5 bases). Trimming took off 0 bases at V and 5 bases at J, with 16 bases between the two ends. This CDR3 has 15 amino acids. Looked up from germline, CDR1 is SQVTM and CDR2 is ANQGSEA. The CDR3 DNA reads TGCAGCGTTGAAGATCTGCAGGGACTTAAGTATGGCTACACCTTC. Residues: CSVEDLQGLKYGYTF.

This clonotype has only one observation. CDR3 DNA sequence: TGTGCCAGCAGTGAGACAGGTTACACTGAAGCTTTCTTT. Its protein is CASSETGYTEAFF. This rearrangement joins TRBV25-1 to TRBJ1-1, with TRBD1 as a possible D gene (6 bases). The germline CDR1 and CDR2 sequences are MGHDK and SYGVNS. There are 13 residues in the CDR3. V gave up 3 bases and J gave up 3 bases, with 8 bases separating them.

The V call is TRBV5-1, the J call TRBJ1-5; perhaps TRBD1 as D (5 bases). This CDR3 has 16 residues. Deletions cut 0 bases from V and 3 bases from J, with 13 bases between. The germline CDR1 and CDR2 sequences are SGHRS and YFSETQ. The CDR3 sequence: CASSLGPGANNQPQHF. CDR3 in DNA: TGCGCCAGCAGCTTGGGGCCTGGGGCCAACAATCAGCCCCAGCATTTT. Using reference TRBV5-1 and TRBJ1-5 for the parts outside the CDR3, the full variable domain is KAGVTQTPRYLIKTRGQQVTLSCSPISGHRSVSWYQQTPGQGLQFLFEYFSETQRNKGNFPGRFSGRQFSNSRSEMNVSTLELGDSALYLCASSLGPGANNQPQHFGDGTRLSIL.

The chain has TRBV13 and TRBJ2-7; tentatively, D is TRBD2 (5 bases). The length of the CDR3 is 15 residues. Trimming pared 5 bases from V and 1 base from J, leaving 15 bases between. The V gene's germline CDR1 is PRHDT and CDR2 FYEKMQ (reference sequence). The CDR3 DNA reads TGTGCCAGCAGCCGACTTCAGGCGGGTTCCTACGAGCAGTACTTC. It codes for CASSRLQAGSYEQYF. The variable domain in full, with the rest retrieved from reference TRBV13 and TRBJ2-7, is AAGVIQSPRHLIKEKRETATLKCYPIPRHDTVYWYQQGPGQDPQFLISFYEKMQSDKGSIPDRFSAQQFSDYHSELNMSSLELGDSALYFCASSRLQAGSYEQYFGPGTRLTVT.

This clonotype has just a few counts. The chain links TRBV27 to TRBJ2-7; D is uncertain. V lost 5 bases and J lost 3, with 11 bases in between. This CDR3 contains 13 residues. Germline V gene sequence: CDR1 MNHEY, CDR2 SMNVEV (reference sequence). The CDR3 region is CASSPGLFYEQYF. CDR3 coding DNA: TGTGCCAGCAGTCCTGGCCTTTTCTACGAGCAGTACTTC.

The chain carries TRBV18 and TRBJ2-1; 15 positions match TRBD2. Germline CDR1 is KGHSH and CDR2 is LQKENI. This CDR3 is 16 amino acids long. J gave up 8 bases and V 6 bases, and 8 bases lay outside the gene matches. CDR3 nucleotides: TGTGCCAGCTCCAAGCCAGGGACTAGCGGGAGGTATGAGCAGTTCTTC. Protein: CASSKPGTSGRYEQFF.

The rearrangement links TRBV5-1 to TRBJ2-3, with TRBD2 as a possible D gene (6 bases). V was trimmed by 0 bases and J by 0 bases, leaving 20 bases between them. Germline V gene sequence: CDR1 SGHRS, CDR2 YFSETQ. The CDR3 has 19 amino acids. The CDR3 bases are TGCGCCAGCAGCTTGGGACTGCGGGGTGCGGCGTCTAGCACAGATACGCAGTATTTT. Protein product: CASSLGLRGAASSTDTQYF.

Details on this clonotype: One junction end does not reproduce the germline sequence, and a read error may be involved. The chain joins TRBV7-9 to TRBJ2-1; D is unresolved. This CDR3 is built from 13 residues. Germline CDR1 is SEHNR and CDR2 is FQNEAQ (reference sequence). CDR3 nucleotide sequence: TGTGCCAGCAGCTTAGACTCCAACAATGAGCAGTTCTTC. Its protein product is CASSLDSNNEQFF.

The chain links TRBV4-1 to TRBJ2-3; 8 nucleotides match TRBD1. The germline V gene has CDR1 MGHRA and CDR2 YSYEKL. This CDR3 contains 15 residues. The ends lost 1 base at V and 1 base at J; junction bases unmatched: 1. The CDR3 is CASSQAGQGTDTQYF. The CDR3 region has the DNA TGCGCCAGCAGCCAAGCGGGACAGGGCACAGATACGCAGTATTTT.

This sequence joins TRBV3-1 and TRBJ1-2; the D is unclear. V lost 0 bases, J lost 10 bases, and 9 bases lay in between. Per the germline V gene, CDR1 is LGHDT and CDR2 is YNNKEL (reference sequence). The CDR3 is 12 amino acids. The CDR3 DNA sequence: TGTGCCAGCAGCCAAGATGGTCCCGACTACACCTTC. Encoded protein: CASSQDGPDYTF.

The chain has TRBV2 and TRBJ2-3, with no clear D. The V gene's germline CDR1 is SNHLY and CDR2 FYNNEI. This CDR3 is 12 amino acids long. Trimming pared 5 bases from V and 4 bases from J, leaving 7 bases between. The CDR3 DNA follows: TGTGCCAGCAGTTTCAGATCAGATACGCAGTATTTT. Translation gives CASSFRSDTQYF.

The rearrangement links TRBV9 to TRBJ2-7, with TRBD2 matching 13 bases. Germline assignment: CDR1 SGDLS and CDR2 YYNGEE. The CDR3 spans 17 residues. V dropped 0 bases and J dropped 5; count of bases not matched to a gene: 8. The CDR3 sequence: CASSVGGGGLAGDEQYF. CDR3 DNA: TGTGCCAGCAGCGTAGGTGGCGGAGGACTAGCGGGAGACGAGCAGTACTTC.

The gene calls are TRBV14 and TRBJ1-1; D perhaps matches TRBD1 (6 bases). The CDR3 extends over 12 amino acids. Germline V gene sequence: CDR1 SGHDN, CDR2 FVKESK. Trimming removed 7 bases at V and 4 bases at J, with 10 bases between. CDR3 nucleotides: TGTGCCAGCAACGAGGGGGGCACTGAAGCTTTCTTT. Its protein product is CASNEGGTEAFF.

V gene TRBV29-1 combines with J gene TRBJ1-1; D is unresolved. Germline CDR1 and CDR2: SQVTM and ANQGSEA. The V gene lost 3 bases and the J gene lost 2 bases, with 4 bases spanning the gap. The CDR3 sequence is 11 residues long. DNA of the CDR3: TGCAGCGTTGACAGTAACACTGAAGCTTTCTTT. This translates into CSVDSNTEAFF.

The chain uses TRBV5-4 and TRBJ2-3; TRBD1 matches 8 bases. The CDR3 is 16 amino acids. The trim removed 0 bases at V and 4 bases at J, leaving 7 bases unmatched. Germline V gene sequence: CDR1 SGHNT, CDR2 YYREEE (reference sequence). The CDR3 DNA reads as TGTGCCAGCAGCTTGGATGTGACAGGGGTAGCAGATACGCAGTATTTT. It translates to CASSLDVTGVADTQYF.